This passage covers 10 T cell receptor beta chains from one sample sequenced in a study of blood T cell repertoires in COVID-19. Sequencing used immunoSEQ multiplex PCR; TCRdb keeps in-frame clones, though not all of them. The repertoire holds about 200,000 clones, with more than 85% as singletons. Material: PBMCs or T cells enriched from blood (not recorded which). The source of these receptors is a woman in her 40s in a cohort exposed to, infected with or recovered from COVID-19 (not recorded which).

The chain is built from TRBV15 and TRBJ1-1; D is possibly TRBD1 (6 bases). CDR3 length: 14 residues. The V end lost 1 base, the J end lost 6 bases, and 12 bases lay between the germline ends. Germline lookup yields CDR1 LNHNV and CDR2 YYDKDF (reference sequence). Here the CDR3 DNA reads TGTGCCACCAGCAGAGGGAGGACAGAATCTGAAGCTTTCTTT. It translates to CATSRGRTESEAFF.

The chain is built from TRBV20-1 and TRBJ2-3; D is uncertain. Looked up from germline, CDR1 is DFQATT and CDR2 is SNEGSKA (reference sequence). The CDR3 covers 11 residues. V gave up 6 bases and J gave up 6 bases, with 10 bases separating them. For the CDR3, the DNA is TGCAGTGCCGAAGCACTGGATACGCAGTATTTT. Amino acids: CSAEALDTQYF.

In this sample, this clone turned up a few times. The rearrangement links TRBV28 to TRBJ2-1; possibly TRBD2 for D (5 bases). V was cut by 6 bases and J by 9 bases, with 18 bases left in between. The V gene's germline CDR1 is MDHEN and CDR2 SYDVKM. The CDR3 runs 14 residues. The CDR3 bases are TGTGCCAGCAGAATATTCGAGGACCGGGGTGAGCAGTTCTTC. It is translated as CASRIFEDRGEQFF.

J is TRBJ2-5 and V is TRBV27; D may be TRBD2 (5 bases). Germline V lookup: CDR1 MNHEY, CDR2 SMNVEV (reference sequence). Trimming removed 2 bases at V and 0 bases at J, with 10 bases between. This CDR3 region has 15 residues. CDR3 DNA sequence: TGTGCCAGCAGTTTAATAAGGGAGTACCAAGAGACCCAGTACTTC. Its protein product is CASSLIREYQETQYF.

This chain uses TRBV2 with TRBJ2-1; TRBD2 matches at 14 bases. The junction had 4 bases not matched to a gene; V was cut back by 4 bases and J by 5 bases. The CDR3 totals 16 residues. In germline, CDR1 is SNHLY, CDR2 FYNNEI. This CDR3 is CASSGLAGGINNEQFF. CDR3 sequence (DNA): TGTGCCAGCAGTGGACTAGCGGGAGGGATTAACAATGAGCAGTTCTTC.

This chain joins TRBV19 and TRBJ1-6, with D tentatively TRBD1 (5 bases). With 5 bases removed from V and 0 bases from J, the gap between germline ends came to 11 bases. Germline V gene lookup returns CDR1 LNHDA and CDR2 SQIVND (reference sequence). The CDR3 is 16 residues long. CDR3: CASSLTASSYNSPLHF. CDR3 DNA sequence: TGTGCCAGTAGTCTGACAGCTAGCTCCTATAATTCACCCCTCCACTTT.

The chain has TRBV27 and TRBJ1-1, with no clear D. Trimming cost V 2 bases and J 4 bases, with 14 bases left between them. The length of the CDR3 is 15 residues. CDR1 is MNHEY and CDR2 is SMNVEV in the germline V gene (reference sequence). CDR3 region: CASSLTQDVGTEAFF. The CDR3 bases are TGTGCCAGCAGTTTAACCCAGGATGTCGGCACTGAAGCTTTCTTT.

The chain couples TRBV6-5 to TRBJ1-5; 7 bases are shared with TRBD1. The CDR3 consists of 13 residues. V dropped 5 bases and J dropped 7; count of bases not matched to a gene: 5. CDR1 MNHEY and CDR2 SVGAGI come from the germline V gene. The CDR3 sequence: CASSPDREQPQHF. The CDR3 DNA reads as TGTGCCAGCAGTCCTGACAGGGAACAGCCCCAGCATTTT.

J is TRBJ2-4 and V is TRBV7-9; 10 nucleotides line up with TRBD2. Unmatched junction bases numbered 5, after V lost 6 bases and J lost 9 bases. Germline CDR1 reads SEHNR; CDR2 reads FQNEAQ (reference sequence). This CDR3 region has 13 residues. The CDR3 spells CASRLAGEGIQYF. CDR3 nucleotide sequence: TGTGCCAGCAGGCTAGCGGGGGAGGGCATTCAGTACTTC.

This sequence joins TRBV15 and TRBJ1-1; 7 nucleotides align to TRBD1. V lost 5 bases and J lost 7; bases outside the gene matches: 10. From germline, CDR1 is LNHNV and CDR2 YYDKDF (reference sequence). The CDR3 covers 14 residues. In nucleotides, the CDR3 is TGTGCCACCAGCTTACGGGACAGAAACGATGAAGCTTTCTTT. It encodes CATSLRDRNDEAFF.